One sample yielded the 3 T cell receptor beta chains listed below, sequenced in a study of identical twins. TCRdb redid the calling of the 5' RACE reads with MiXCR, one entry per CDR3 protein. The data hold 700,000 to 950,000 distinct CDR3 sequences, with about 12% observed a single time. This same sample was also part of a study on yellow fever vaccine responses in identical twins.

Sequenced material: PBMCs. Source of these receptors: a woman between 18 and 29 years old in good health.

In DNA form, the CDR3 reads TGTGCCAGTAGTGGCCCGCTTTCCTACGAGCAGTACTTC. Translating gives CASSGPLSYEQYF. This rearrangement joins TRBV19 to TRBJ2-7; D not certain. Germline V lookup: CDR1 LNHDA, CDR2 SQIVND (reference sequence). V was cut by 5 bases and J by 1 base, with 9 bases left in between. This CDR3 is 13 amino acids long.

This clonotype was counted between two and nine times. The genes are TRBV9 and TRBJ2-2; 13 bases align to TRBD2. CDR3 length: 15 amino acids. CDR1 and CDR2 from the germline V gene are SGDLS and YYNGEE. The V and J ends lost 4 bases and 6 bases, in that order; junction bases with no gene match: 3. CDR3 sequence: CASSTSGGAAGELFF. As DNA, the CDR3 is TGTGCCAGCAGCACTAGCGGGGGGGCCGCCGGGGAGCTGTTTTTT.

The rearrangement links TRBV28 to TRBJ1-5; TRBD1 is a possible D gene (6 bases). Germline CDR1 MDHEN, CDR2 SYDVKM. With 8 bases removed from V and 4 bases from J, the gap between germline ends came to 18 bases. This CDR3 has 15 amino acids. The CDR3 reads CASVDSGDINQPQHF. The DNA of the CDR3 is TGTGCCAGCGTTGACAGTGGGGACATTAATCAGCCCCAGCATTTT.